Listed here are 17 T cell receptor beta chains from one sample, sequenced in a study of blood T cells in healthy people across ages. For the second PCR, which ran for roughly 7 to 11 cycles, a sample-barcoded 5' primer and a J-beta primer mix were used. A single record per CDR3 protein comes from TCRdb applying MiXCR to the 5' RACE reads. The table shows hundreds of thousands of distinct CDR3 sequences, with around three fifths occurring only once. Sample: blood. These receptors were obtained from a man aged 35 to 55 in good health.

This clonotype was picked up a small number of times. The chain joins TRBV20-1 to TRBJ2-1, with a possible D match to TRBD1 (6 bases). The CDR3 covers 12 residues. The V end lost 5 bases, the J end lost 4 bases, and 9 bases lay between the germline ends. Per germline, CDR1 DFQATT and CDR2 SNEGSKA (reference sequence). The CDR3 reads CSAEDRYNEQFF. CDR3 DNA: TGCAGTGCTGAGGACAGATACAATGAGCAGTTCTTC.

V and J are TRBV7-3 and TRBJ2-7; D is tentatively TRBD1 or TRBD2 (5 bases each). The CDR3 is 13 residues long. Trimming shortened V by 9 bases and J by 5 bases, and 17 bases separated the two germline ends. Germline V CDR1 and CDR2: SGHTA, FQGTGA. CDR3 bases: TGTGCCAGTGGGACCGGTGTGGACAACGAGCAGTACTTC. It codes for CASGTGVDNEQYF.

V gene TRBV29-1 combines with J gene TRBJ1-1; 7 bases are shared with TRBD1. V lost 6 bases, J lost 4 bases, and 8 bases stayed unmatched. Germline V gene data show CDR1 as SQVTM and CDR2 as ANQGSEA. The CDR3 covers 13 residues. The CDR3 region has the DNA TGCAGCGTCGCAACAGGGGAACGCACTGAAGCTTTCTTT. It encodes CSVATGERTEAFF. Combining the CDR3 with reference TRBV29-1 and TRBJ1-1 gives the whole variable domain SAVISQKPSRDICQRGTSLTIQCQVDSQVTMMFWYRQQPGQSLTLIATANQGSEATYESGFVIDKFPISRPNLTFSTLTVSNMSPEDSSIYLCSVATGERTEAFFGQGTRLTVV.

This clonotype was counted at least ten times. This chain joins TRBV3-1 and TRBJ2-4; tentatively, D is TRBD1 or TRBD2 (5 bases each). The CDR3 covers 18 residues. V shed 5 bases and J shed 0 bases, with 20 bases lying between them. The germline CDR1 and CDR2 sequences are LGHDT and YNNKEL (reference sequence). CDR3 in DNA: TGTGCCAGCAGCGCGGGTGGGGATCAGACAGTAGCCAAAAACATTCAGTACTTC. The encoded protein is CASSAGGDQTVAKNIQYF.

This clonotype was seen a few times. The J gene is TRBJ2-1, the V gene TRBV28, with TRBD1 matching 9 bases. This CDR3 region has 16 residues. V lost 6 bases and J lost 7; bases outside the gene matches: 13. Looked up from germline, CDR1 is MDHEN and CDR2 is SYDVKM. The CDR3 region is CASRYTGGLRANEQFF. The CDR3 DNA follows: TGTGCCAGCAGATATACAGGGGGCCTGAGAGCTAATGAGCAGTTCTTC.

CDR3 in amino acids: CASSFEGLATKNIQYF. Here the CDR3 DNA reads TGTGCCAGCAGTTTCGAGGGACTGGCCACCAAAAACATTCAGTACTTC. The chain combines TRBV28 with TRBJ2-4; D is possibly TRBD2 (6 bases). The CDR3 has 16 residues. Trimming removed 3 bases at V and 2 bases at J, with 14 bases between. Per the germline V gene, CDR1 is MDHEN and CDR2 is SYDVKM. Variable domain in full (rest from reference TRBV28 and TRBJ2-4): DVKVTQSSRYLVKRTGEKVFLECVQDMDHENMFWYRQDPGLGLRLIYFSYDVKMKEKGDIPEGYSVSREKKERFSLILESASTNQTSMYLCASSFEGLATKNIQYFGAGTRLSVL.

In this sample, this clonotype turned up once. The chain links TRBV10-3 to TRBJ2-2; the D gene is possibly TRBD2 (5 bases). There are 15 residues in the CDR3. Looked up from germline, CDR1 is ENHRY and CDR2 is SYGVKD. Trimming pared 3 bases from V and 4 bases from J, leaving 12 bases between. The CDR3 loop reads CAISERGTGTGELFF. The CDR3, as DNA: TGTGCCATCAGTGAACGGGGTACGGGCACCGGGGAGCTGTTTTTT.

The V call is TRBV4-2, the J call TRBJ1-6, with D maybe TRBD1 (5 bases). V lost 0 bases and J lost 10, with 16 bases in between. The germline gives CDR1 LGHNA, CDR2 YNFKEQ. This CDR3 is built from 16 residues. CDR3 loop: CASSQDKGQADSPLHF. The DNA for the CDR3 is TGTGCCAGCAGCCAAGATAAGGGGCAGGCCGACTCACCCCTCCACTTT.

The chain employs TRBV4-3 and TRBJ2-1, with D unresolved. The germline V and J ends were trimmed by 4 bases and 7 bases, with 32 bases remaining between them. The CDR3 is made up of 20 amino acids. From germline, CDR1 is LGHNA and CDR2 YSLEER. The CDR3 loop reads CASSRKGLPPSPHTFNEQFF. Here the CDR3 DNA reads TGCGCCAGCAGCCGAAAAGGGCTCCCCCCTTCCCCACACACATTTAATGAGCAGTTCTTC.

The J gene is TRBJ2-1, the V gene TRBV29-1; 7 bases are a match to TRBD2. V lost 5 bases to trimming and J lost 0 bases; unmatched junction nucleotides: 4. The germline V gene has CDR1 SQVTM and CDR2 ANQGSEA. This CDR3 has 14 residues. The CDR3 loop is CSVRTRISYNEQFF. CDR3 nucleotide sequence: TGCAGCGTTAGGACTAGGATCTCCTACAATGAGCAGTTCTTC.

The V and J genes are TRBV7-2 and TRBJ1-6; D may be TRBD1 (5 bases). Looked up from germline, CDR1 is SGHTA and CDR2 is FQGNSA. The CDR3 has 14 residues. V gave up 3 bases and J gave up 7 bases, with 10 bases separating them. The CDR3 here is CASSFPTVNSPLHF. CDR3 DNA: TGTGCCAGCAGCTTCCCGACAGTCAATTCACCCCTCCACTTT. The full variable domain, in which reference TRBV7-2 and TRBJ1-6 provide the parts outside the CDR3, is GAGVSQSPSNKVTEKGKDVELRCDPISGHTALYWYRQSLGQGLEFLIYFQGNSAPDKSGLPSDRFSAERTGGSVSTLTIQRTQQEDSAVYLCASSFPTVNSPLHFGNGTRLTVT.

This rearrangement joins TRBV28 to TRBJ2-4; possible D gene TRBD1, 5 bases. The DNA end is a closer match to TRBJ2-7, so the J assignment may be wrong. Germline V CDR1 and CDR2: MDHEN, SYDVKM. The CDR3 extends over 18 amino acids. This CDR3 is CASSPSFRPQDLSYEQYF. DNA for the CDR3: TGTGCCAGCAGCCCGAGTTTCCGCCCACAGGACCTCTCCTACGAGCAGTACTTC.

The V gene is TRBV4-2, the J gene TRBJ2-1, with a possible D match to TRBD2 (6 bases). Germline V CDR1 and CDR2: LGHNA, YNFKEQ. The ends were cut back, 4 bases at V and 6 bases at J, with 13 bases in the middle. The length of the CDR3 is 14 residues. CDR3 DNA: TGTGCCAGCAGCCCCCACGGGGGAATCAATGAGCAGTTCTTC. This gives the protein CASSPHGGINEQFF.

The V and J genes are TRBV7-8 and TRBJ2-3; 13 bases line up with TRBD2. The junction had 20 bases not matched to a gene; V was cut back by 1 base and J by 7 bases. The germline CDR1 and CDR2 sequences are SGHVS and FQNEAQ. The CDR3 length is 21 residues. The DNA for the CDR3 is TGTGCCAGCAGCTTAGGGGGCAGGGGCCTAACTAGCGGGAGGGCCAAGTATACGCAGTATTTT. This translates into CASSLGGRGLTSGRAKYTQYF. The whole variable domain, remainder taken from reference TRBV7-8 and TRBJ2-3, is GAGVSQSPRYKVAKRGQDVALRCDPISGHVSLFWYQQALGQGPEFLTYFQNEAQLDKSGLPSDRFFAERPEGSVSTLKIQRTQQEDSAVYLCASSLGGRGLTSGRAKYTQYFGPGTRLTVL.

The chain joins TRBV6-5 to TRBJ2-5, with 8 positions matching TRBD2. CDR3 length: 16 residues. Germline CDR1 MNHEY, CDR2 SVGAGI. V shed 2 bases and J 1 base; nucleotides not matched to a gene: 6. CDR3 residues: CASSYRTAGGQETQYF. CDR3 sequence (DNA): TGTGCCAGCAGTTACCGAACGGCGGGGGGCCAAGAGACCCAGTACTTC.

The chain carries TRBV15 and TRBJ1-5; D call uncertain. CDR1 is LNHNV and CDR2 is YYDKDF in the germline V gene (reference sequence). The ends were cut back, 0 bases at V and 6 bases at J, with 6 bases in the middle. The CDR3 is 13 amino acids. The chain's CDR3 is CATSRDWGQPQHF. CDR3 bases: TGTGCCACCAGCAGAGATTGGGGTCAGCCCCAGCATTTT. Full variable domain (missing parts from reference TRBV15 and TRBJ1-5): DAMVIQNPRYQVTQFGKPVTLSCSQTLNHNVMYWYQQKSSQAPKLLFHYYDKDFNNEADTPDNFQSRRPNTSFCFLDIRSPGLGDTAMYLCATSRDWGQPQHFGDGTRLSIL.

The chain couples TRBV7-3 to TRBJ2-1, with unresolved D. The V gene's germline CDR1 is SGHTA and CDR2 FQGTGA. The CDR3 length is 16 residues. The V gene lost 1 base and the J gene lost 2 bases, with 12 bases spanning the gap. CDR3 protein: CASSLNLGGTYNEQFF. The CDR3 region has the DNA TGTGCCAGCAGCTTAAACCTTGGTGGGACCTACAATGAGCAGTTCTTC.